The 32 T cell receptor beta chains below come from one sample, sequenced in a study of blood T cell repertoires in COVID-19. Method: immunoSEQ multiplex PCR; TCRdb's copy keeps in-frame clones and lacks some. The sample holds 15,000 to 20,000 clones, 85% to 95% seen once. Sequencing used peripheral blood. These TCRs come from a human donor in a cohort sampled during active COVID-19.

The DNA for the CDR3 is TGTGCCAGCAGTCCGCTTAGGCCGGGGGAATCAGATACGCAGTATTTT. Encoded protein: CASSPLRPGESDTQYF. The chain employs TRBV28 and TRBJ2-3; tentatively, D is TRBD2 (6 bases). This CDR3 is 16 amino acids long. The V end was cut by 5 bases, the J end by 4 bases, with 19 bases between. Germline lookup yields CDR1 MDHEN and CDR2 SYDVKM.

The chain carries TRBV12-3 or TRBV12-4 and TRBJ1-5; weak D call: TRBD1 (6 bases). The ends were cut back, 5 bases at V and 5 bases at J, with 10 bases in the middle. The CDR3 totals 13 residues. The CDR3: CASSLNRDQPQHF. CDR3 sequence (DNA): TGTGCCAGCAGTCTCAACAGGGATCAGCCCCAGCATTTT.

The gene calls are TRBV30 and TRBJ1-2; the D is unclear. CDR3 length equals 11 residues. The germline V gene has CDR1 GTSNPN and CDR2 SVGIG (reference sequence). The V gene lost 6 bases and the J gene lost 1 base, with 6 bases spanning the gap. CDR3 in amino acids: CACNLNYGYTF. DNA of the CDR3: TGTGCCTGTAATCTTAACTATGGCTACACCTTC.

The V gene is TRBV5-6, the J gene TRBJ2-3, with D maybe TRBD1 (5 bases). The CDR3 loop spans 17 amino acids. Germline values: CDR1 SGHDT, CDR2 YYEEEE. The V end lost 4 bases, the J end lost 0 bases, and 18 bases lay between the germline ends. CDR3 residues: CASSLPVGPLSTDTQYF. CDR3 coding DNA: TGTGCCAGCAGCCTCCCGGTGGGGCCTCTTAGCACAGATACGCAGTATTTT.

The CDR3 sequence: CASSLIRVIDVAFF. The DNA for the CDR3 is TGTGCCAGCAGCTTAATTCGGGTTATAGACGTAGCTTTCTTT. V and J are TRBV7-2 and TRBJ1-1, with unresolved D. The CDR3 loop spans 14 amino acids. Between the trimmed V and J ends, which lost 2 bases and 10 bases, there was a span of 17 bases. The V gene's germline CDR1 is SGHTA and CDR2 FQGNSA.

This clone has only one observation. The chain recombines TRBV5-4 with TRBJ2-3; D might be TRBD2 (6 bases). V lost 0 bases and J 4 bases, leaving 12 bases between the germline ends. CDR3 length: 15 residues. Germline CDR1 and CDR2: SGHNT and YYREEE (reference sequence). The CDR3 spells CASSLVGGDADTQYF. DNA of the CDR3: TGTGCCAGCAGCTTGGTAGGAGGGGACGCAGATACGCAGTATTTT.

The rearrangement links TRBV5-4 to TRBJ1-1; D unclear. Trimming removed 2 bases at V and 11 bases at J, with 13 bases between. Germline V lookup: CDR1 SGHNT, CDR2 YYREEE (reference sequence). CDR3 length: 12 amino acids. CDR3 in amino acids: CASSFGGIRAFF. The CDR3 region has the DNA TGTGCCAGCAGCTTTGGCGGGATCCGGGCTTTCTTT.

The chain joins TRBV6-5 to TRBJ2-3; 7 bases are shared with TRBD1. Germline lookup yields CDR1 MNHEY and CDR2 SVGAGI. The CDR3 sequence is 15 residues long. J gave up 4 bases and V 5 bases, and 9 bases lay outside the gene matches. CDR3 in DNA: TGTGCCAGCAGTCCAGAAGACAGGGTGGCAGATACGCAGTATTTT. Its translation: CASSPEDRVADTQYF.

The V gene is TRBV24-1, the J gene TRBJ2-1; 11 nucleotides align to TRBD2. The CDR3 covers 16 residues. Germline V gives CDR1 KGHDR, CDR2 SFDVKD. The V and J ends lost 3 bases and 4 bases, in that order; junction bases with no gene match: 4. The CDR3 DNA follows: TGTGCCACCAGTGATCCCGGACTAGCGGGTTACAATGAGCAGTTCTTC. Protein: CATSDPGLAGYNEQFF.

This rearrangement joins TRBV7-9 to TRBJ1-1; 9 nucleotides agree with TRBD1. V lost 5 bases, J lost 0 bases, and 10 bases stayed unmatched. This CDR3 has 17 residues. Per the germline V gene, CDR1 is SEHNR and CDR2 is FQNEAQ (reference sequence). The CDR3 loop reads CASSPYRDRELNTEAFF. Here the CDR3 DNA reads TGTGCCAGCAGCCCCTACCGGGACAGGGAATTGAACACTGAAGCTTTCTTT. The variable domain in full, with the rest retrieved from reference TRBV7-9 and TRBJ1-1, is DTGVSQNPRHKITKRGQNVTFRCDPISEHNRLYWYRQTLGQGPEFLTYFQNEAQLEKSRLLSDRFSAERPKGSFSTLEIQRTEQGDSAMYLCASSPYRDRELNTEAFFGQGTRLTVV.

This clone was seen a single time. The chain employs TRBV11-2 and TRBJ2-7, with 8 bases identical to TRBD2. V shed 5 bases, J shed 2 bases, and the junction held 14 bases outside the gene matches. The CDR3 totals 17 residues. Germline V gene sequence: CDR1 SGHAT, CDR2 FQNNGV. The CDR3 sequence is CASSQGRRGAPTYEQYF. The CDR3 coding sequence is TGTGCCAGCAGCCAGGGGCGGCGGGGGGCCCCGACCTACGAGCAGTACTTC.

The chain couples TRBV13 to TRBJ2-7; unclear D gene. Looked up from germline, CDR1 is PRHDT and CDR2 is FYEKMQ (reference sequence). This CDR3 has 15 residues. V was pared by 4 bases and J by 0 bases, with 13 bases between. The CDR3 protein is CASSSDNLYSYEQYF. The CDR3 bases are TGTGCCAGCAGCTCAGACAATCTTTACTCCTACGAGCAGTACTTC. The full variable domain, with the rest looked up from reference TRBV13 and TRBJ2-7, is AAGVIQSPRHLIKEKRETATLKCYPIPRHDTVYWYQQGPGQDPQFLISFYEKMQSDKGSIPDRFSAQQFSDYHSELNMSSLELGDSALYFCASSSDNLYSYEQYFGPGTRLTVT.

This chain uses TRBV6-5 with TRBJ2-7, with 11 nucleotides matching TRBD1. This CDR3 spans 15 amino acids. CDR1 is MNHEY and CDR2 is SVGAGI in the germline V gene. The J segment lost 6 bases and the V segment lost 6 bases, leaving 10 bases of the junction unmatched. The CDR3 protein is CASRGAGTGGGEQYF. As DNA, the CDR3 is TGTGCCAGCAGGGGGGCCGGGACAGGGGGGGGCGAGCAGTACTTC.

The rearrangement joins TRBV3-1 (or the pseudogene TRBV3-2) to TRBJ2-5; 10 bases line up with TRBD2. The CDR3 length is 15 residues. V dropped 3 bases and J dropped 3; count of bases not matched to a gene: 4. Germline values: CDR1 LGHDT, CDR2 YNNKEL (reference sequence). CDR3 DNA sequence: TGTGCCAGCAGCCACCCCGGGACTAGCGAAGAGACCCAGTACTTC. Amino acids: CASSHPGTSEETQYF.

The V call is TRBV27, the J call TRBJ2-7, with D possibly TRBD2 on 5 matching bases. The ends were cut back, 2 bases at V and 6 bases at J, with 17 bases in the middle. Germline V CDR1 and CDR2: MNHEY, SMNVEV (reference sequence). The CDR3 is 15 residues long. CDR3 in amino acids: CASSLASGVAREQYF. As DNA, the CDR3 is TGTGCCAGCAGTTTAGCTTCCGGGGTTGCGCGCGAGCAGTACTTC.

The chain is built from TRBV11-2 and TRBJ2-1; D possibly corresponds to TRBD2 (7 bases). The V end lost 4 bases, the J end lost 8 bases, and 18 bases lay between the germline ends. The CDR3 extends over 15 amino acids. Looked up from germline, CDR1 is SGHAT and CDR2 is FQNNGV. CDR3 region: CASSSRAGAEDEQFF. DNA for the CDR3: TGTGCCAGCAGCTCCCGGGCGGGGGCGGAAGATGAGCAGTTCTTC.

V gene TRBV6-2 or TRBV6-3 combines with J gene TRBJ2-1, with D hard to call. This CDR3 is built from 12 residues. V lost 5 bases and J 12 bases, leaving 14 bases between the germline ends. Germline CDR1 is MNHEY and CDR2 is SVGEGT. The CDR3 bases are TGTGCCAGCAGTCCCCTCCAGGCACCGCAGTTCTTC. This gives the protein CASSPLQAPQFF.

The chain combines TRBV3-1 (or the pseudogene TRBV3-2) with TRBJ2-7, with 9 bases identical to TRBD1. In germline, CDR1 is LGHDT, CDR2 YNNKEL (reference sequence). The CDR3 is made up of 14 amino acids. V shed 4 bases and J 5 bases; nucleotides not matched to a gene: 6. The CDR3: CASSPRDRVNEQYF. The CDR3 nucleotides read TGTGCCAGCAGCCCACGGGACAGGGTTAACGAGCAGTACTTC.

This chain links TRBV5-1 with TRBJ2-1, with TRBD2 matching over 11 bases. V lost 5 bases and J lost 5; bases outside the gene matches: 9. CDR3 size: 16 residues. Germline CDR1 is SGHRS and CDR2 is YFSETQ. The CDR3 protein is CASSPTTSGVNNEQFF. The CDR3 coding sequence is TGCGCCAGCAGTCCGACGACTAGCGGGGTTAACAATGAGCAGTTCTTC.

The V call is TRBV11-1, the J call TRBJ2-3; no reliable D call. CDR3 length: 15 amino acids. V was cut by 3 bases and J by 3 bases, with 13 bases left in between. In germline, CDR1 is SGHAT, CDR2 FQDESV (reference sequence). The CDR3 sequence is CASSFLRMRTDTQYF. CDR3 sequence (DNA): TGTGCCAGCAGCTTTTTGAGGATGAGGACAGATACGCAGTATTTT. The full variable domain, in which reference TRBV11-1 and TRBJ2-3 provide the parts outside the CDR3, is EAEVAQSPRYKITEKSQAVAFWCDPISGHATLYWYRQILGQGPELLVQFQDESVVDDSQLPKDRFSAERLKGVDSTLKIQPAELGDSAMYLCASSFLRMRTDTQYFGPGTRLTVL.

This clone is a singleton in its sample. The CDR3 is CASSEGQGNSPLHF. Written as DNA, the CDR3 is TGTGCCAGCAGTGAGGGACAGGGTAATTCACCCCTCCACTTT. The genes are TRBV2 and TRBJ1-6; 9 nucleotides line up with TRBD1. The J segment lost 6 bases and the V segment lost 3 bases, leaving 0 bases of the junction unmatched. Germline CDR1 reads SNHLY; CDR2 reads FYNNEI. CDR3 length equals 14 residues.

The chain uses TRBV19 and TRBJ1-2; tentative D call: TRBD1 (6 bases). Germline V CDR1 and CDR2: LNHDA, SQIVND (reference sequence). Trimming stripped 6 bases from V and 6 bases from J, with 17 bases between. The CDR3 length is 14 residues. CDR3 sequence: CASRPLGGGDGYTF. CDR3 DNA: TGTGCCAGTAGGCCCCTCGGGGGGGGCGATGGCTACACCTTC.

The chain carries TRBV19 and TRBJ1-2; a possible D gene is TRBD1 (6 bases). Looked up from germline, CDR1 is LNHDA and CDR2 is SQIVND (reference sequence). Trimming stripped 6 bases from V and 1 base from J, with 9 bases between. This CDR3 is built from 13 residues. The CDR3 is CASRDSDNYGYTF. The CDR3 nucleotides are TGTGCCAGTAGGGACAGTGATAACTATGGCTACACCTTC. The entire variable domain, with the rest obtained from reference TRBV19 and TRBJ1-2, is as follows: DGGITQSPKYLFRKEGQNVTLSCEQNLNHDAMYWYRQDPGQGLRLIYYSQIVNDFQKGDIAEGYSVSREKKESFPLTVTSAQKNPTAFYLCASRDSDNYGYTFGSGTRLTVV.

The chain couples TRBV6-5 to TRBJ2-2, with D possibly being TRBD1 (6 bases). Germline lookup yields CDR1 MNHEY and CDR2 SVGAGI. CDR3 length equals 13 residues. The ends were cut back, 8 bases at V and 7 bases at J, with 14 bases in the middle. The CDR3 bases are TGTGCCAGCGCACGGCAGGGGTTCGGGGAGCTGTTTTTT. Encoded protein: CASARQGFGELFF.

The chain is built from TRBV5-6 and TRBJ2-7; maybe TRBD2 (6 bases). CDR3 length: 15 amino acids. Trimming left V 0 bases short and J 2 bases short, with 12 bases between. Germline CDR1 and CDR2: SGHDT and YYEEEE. Written as DNA, the CDR3 is TGTGCCAGCAGCTTGGGGGGCGGGAACACCTACGAGCAGTACTTC. This gives the protein CASSLGGGNTYEQYF.

The rearrangement uses TRBV30 and TRBJ2-7; a weak D match, TRBD1 (5 bases). There are 14 residues in the CDR3. CDR1 and CDR2 from the germline V gene are GTSNPN and SVGIG (reference sequence). Trimming removed 3 bases from V and 3 bases from J, with 15 bases in between. The CDR3 DNA follows: TGTGCCTGGAGGGAAGGGGCCGCTCTCTACGAGCAGTACTTC. Its translation: CAWREGAALYEQYF. Filled out from reference TRBV30 and TRBJ2-7, the complete variable domain reads SQTIHQWPATLVQPVGSPLSLECTVEGTSNPNLYWYRQAAGRGLQLLFYSVGIGQISSEVPQNLSASRPQDRQFILSSKKLLLSDSGFYLCAWREGAALYEQYFGPGTRLTVT.

This clone was detected only a few times. The chain's CDR3 is CASSLVTGASSPLHF. Here the CDR3 DNA reads TGTGCCAGCAGCTTGGTCACAGGGGCGAGCTCACCCCTCCACTTT. The genes are TRBV5-8 and TRBJ1-6; the match to TRBD1 covers 7 bases. The CDR3 is 15 residues long. CDR1 SGHTS and CDR2 YDEGEE come from the germline V gene. The trim removed 0 bases at V and 10 bases at J, leaving 7 bases unmatched.

The chain uses TRBV19 and TRBJ1-2; 8 positions agree with TRBD1. This CDR3 region has 14 residues. The ends lost 6 bases at V and 4 bases at J; junction bases unmatched: 7. Germline loops: CDR1 LNHDA, CDR2 SQIVND (reference sequence). This CDR3 is CASRWRTGSYGYTF. As DNA, the CDR3 is TGTGCCAGTAGGTGGAGGACAGGGTCCTATGGCTACACCTTC. Drawing the rest from reference TRBV19 and TRBJ1-2, the complete variable domain is DGGITQSPKYLFRKEGQNVTLSCEQNLNHDAMYWYRQDPGQGLRLIYYSQIVNDFQKGDIAEGYSVSREKKESFPLTVTSAQKNPTAFYLCASRWRTGSYGYTFGSGTRLTVV.

J is TRBJ2-1 and V is TRBV27; 7 nucleotides align to TRBD1. The CDR3 runs to 14 residues. V lost 9 bases and J lost 2; bases outside the gene matches: 7. Germline loops: CDR1 MNHEY, CDR2 SMNVEV (reference sequence). CDR3 bases: TGTGCCAGTAAAAACAGGGGCCCCTACAATGAGCAGTTCTTC. Translating it yields CASKNRGPYNEQFF.

The rearrangement joins TRBV18 to TRBJ1-2, with TRBD1 matching 9 bases. CDR1 and CDR2 (germline): KGHSH, LQKENI. Trimming took 2 bases from V and 4 from J; bases not matched to a gene: 14. This CDR3 contains 18 residues. The CDR3 bases are TGTGCCAGCTCACCAAGTTCACAGTTTGGGACAGGGCCCTATGGCTACACCTTC. This translates into CASSPSSQFGTGPYGYTF.

The chain joins TRBV6-2 or TRBV6-3 to TRBJ2-3; D gene ambiguous. V was cut by 6 bases and J by 0 bases, with 13 bases left in between. The CDR3 extends over 15 amino acids. The germline CDR1 and CDR2 sequences are MNHEY and SVGEGT. In nucleotides, the CDR3 is TGTGCCAGCAGCATTCTAAGAAGCAGCACAGATACGCAGTATTTT. It encodes CASSILRSSTDTQYF.

The CDR3, as DNA: TGTGCCAGCAGGACAGGGGCTTACGAGCAGTACTTC. Translated, it gives CASRTGAYEQYF. The rearrangement joins TRBV25-1 to TRBJ2-7, with 8 positions matching TRBD1. Germline CDR1 is MGHDK and CDR2 is SYGVNS. This CDR3 has 12 amino acids. J was trimmed by 4 bases and V by 6 bases; bases with no gene match: 2.